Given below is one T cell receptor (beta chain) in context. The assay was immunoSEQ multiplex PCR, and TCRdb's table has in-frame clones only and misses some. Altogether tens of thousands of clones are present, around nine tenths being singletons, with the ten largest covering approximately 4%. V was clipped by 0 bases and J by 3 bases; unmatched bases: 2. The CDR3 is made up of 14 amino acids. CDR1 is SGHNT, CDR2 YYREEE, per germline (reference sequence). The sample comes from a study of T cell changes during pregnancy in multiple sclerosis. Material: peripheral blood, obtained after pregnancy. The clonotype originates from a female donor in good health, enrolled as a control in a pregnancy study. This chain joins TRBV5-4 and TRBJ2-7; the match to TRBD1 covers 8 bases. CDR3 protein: CASSLETGGYEQYF. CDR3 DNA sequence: TGTGCCAGCAGCTTGGAAACAGGGGGCTACGAGCAGTACTTC.